Below, 29 T cell receptor beta chains from the same sample are listed, as sequenced in a study of blood T cell repertoires in COVID-19. TCRdb keeps only in-frame clones here, not all; method: immunoSEQ multiplex PCR. The sample has hundreds of thousands of clones, 85% to 90% seen once. Sequencing input: peripheral blood. These receptors all come from a man aged 45-60 years with COVID-19, enrolled during active disease.

The rearrangement links TRBV6-5 to TRBJ1-5, with D perhaps TRBD1 (6 bases). V lost 6 bases and J 2 bases, leaving 11 bases between the germline ends. Germline assignment: CDR1 MNHEY and CDR2 SVGAGI. The CDR3 contains 14 residues. The CDR3 DNA sequence: TGTGCCAGCAGCGCTAGGACAGGCAATCAGCCCCAGCATTTT. This gives the protein CASSARTGNQPQHF.

This chain links TRBV7-9 with TRBJ2-1; 7 bases fit TRBD2. After removal of 6 bases from V and 5 bases from J, the junction contained 4 bases not matched to a gene. This CDR3 comprises 13 residues. Germline CDR1 and CDR2: SEHNR and FQNEAQ (reference sequence). CDR3 in amino acids: CASRQAGDNEQFF. DNA for the CDR3: TGTGCCAGCAGGCAGGCGGGAGACAATGAGCAGTTCTTC.

The chain uses TRBV29-1 and TRBJ1-2; D may be TRBD1 (5 bases). The germline gives CDR1 SQVTM, CDR2 ANQGSEA. Deletions cut 7 bases from V and 8 bases from J, with 17 bases between. This CDR3 is built from 12 residues. In DNA, the CDR3 is TGCAGCGCTGCCCACCGGGGGGAAGGCTACACCTTC. It codes for CSAAHRGEGYTF.

The rearrangement joins TRBV5-6 to TRBJ1-2; TRBD1 matches 9 bases. Trimming at V came to 3 bases and at J to 4 bases, leaving 7 bases not matched to a gene. CDR1 and CDR2 from the germline V gene are SGHDT and YYEEEE. This CDR3 region has 15 residues. The CDR3 is CASSWWDRAVYGYTF. The CDR3 nucleotides are TGTGCCAGCAGCTGGTGGGACAGGGCGGTCTATGGCTACACCTTC. Using reference TRBV5-6 and TRBJ1-2 for the parts outside the CDR3, the full variable domain is DAGVTQSPTHLIKTRGQQVTLRCSPKSGHDTVSWYQQALGQGPQFIFQYYEEEERQRGNFPDRFSGHQFPNYSSELNVNALLLGDSALYLCASSWWDRAVYGYTFGSGTRLTVV.

The chain is built from TRBV5-1 and TRBJ1-1; tentatively, D is TRBD1 (5 bases). Germline values: CDR1 SGHRS, CDR2 YFSETQ. CDR3 length: 14 amino acids. Deletions cut 4 bases from V and 4 bases from J, with 14 bases between. The CDR3 sequence is CASSPGGDGTEAFF. CDR3 nucleotide sequence: TGCGCCAGCAGCCCGGGGGGGGATGGCACTGAAGCTTTCTTT.

This sequence joins TRBV7-8 and TRBJ2-1; unclear D gene. V dropped 4 bases and J dropped 0 bases, with 13 bases sitting between them. Germline CDR1 SGHVS, CDR2 FQNEAQ. This CDR3 has 16 residues. CDR3 protein: CASSSIRRSSYNEQFF. In nucleotides, the CDR3 is TGTGCCAGCAGCTCCATCAGGCGAAGCTCCTACAATGAGCAGTTCTTC.

V and J are TRBV5-4 and TRBJ2-7; 9 bases line up with TRBD1. Germline lookup yields CDR1 SGHNT and CDR2 YYREEE (reference sequence). Losses at the gene ends were 4 bases for V and 3 bases for J; bases not matched to a gene: 5. The CDR3 is 14 residues long. The CDR3 DNA reads as TGTGCCAGCAGCACAGGGGGCGCACACTACGAGCAGTACTTC. This gives the protein CASSTGGAHYEQYF.

The chain joins TRBV19 to TRBJ1-5; 11 nucleotides align to TRBD1. Trimming cost V 6 bases and J 7 bases; bases outside gene matches: 5. Germline lookup yields CDR1 LNHDA and CDR2 SQIVND (reference sequence). CDR3 length: 14 amino acids. CDR3 loop: CASSPGQGGQPQHF. For the CDR3, the DNA is TGTGCCAGTAGCCCGGGACAGGGGGGACAGCCCCAGCATTTT.

The gene calls are TRBV6-5 and TRBJ2-3; D is perhaps TRBD2 (6 bases). The V and J ends lost 10 bases and 0 bases respectively, with 14 bases between them. Germline V gene lookup returns CDR1 MNHEY and CDR2 SVGAGI. The CDR3 runs 14 residues. The CDR3 loop reads CATWRDVSTDTQYF. Here the CDR3 DNA reads TGTGCCACTTGGAGGGACGTAAGCACAGATACGCAGTATTTT.

This chain connects TRBV7-2 to TRBJ1-4, with D perhaps matching TRBD1 (5 bases). V was pared by 0 bases and J by 1 base, with 6 bases between. The length of the CDR3 is 15 residues. From germline, CDR1 is SGHTA and CDR2 FQGNSA. CDR3 nucleotide sequence: TGTGCCAGCAGCTTAGCGGGGGGAACTAATGAAAAACTGTTTTTT. It encodes CASSLAGGTNEKLFF.

This chain connects TRBV19 to TRBJ2-5, with a possible D match to TRBD1 (5 bases). V was pared by 4 bases and J by 3 bases, with 15 bases between. The CDR3 contains 15 residues. Per the germline V gene, CDR1 is LNHDA and CDR2 is SQIVND (reference sequence). The CDR3 nucleotides are TGTGCCAGTAGTACCCCAACCCGACAGAAAGAGACCCAGTACTTC. Protein sequence: CASSTPTRQKETQYF.

The gene calls are TRBV19 and TRBJ1-4; the match to TRBD1 covers 8 bases. The V gene's germline CDR1 is LNHDA and CDR2 SQIVND (reference sequence). The CDR3 loop spans 14 amino acids. With V trimmed by 3 bases and J by 7 bases, 4 bases remained unmatched. The CDR3 DNA reads as TGTGCCAGTAGTATTCAGGGGGCAGGTGAAAAACTGTTTTTT. Residues: CASSIQGAGEKLFF.

V is TRBV2 and J is TRBJ2-1; TRBD2 aligns across 11 bases. In germline, CDR1 is SNHLY, CDR2 FYNNEI. The CDR3 runs to 16 residues. Germline trimming cut 6 bases from V and 2 bases from J; bases unmatched to any gene: 6. CDR3 residues: CASSDRGLAAYNEQFF. The CDR3 DNA sequence: TGTGCCAGCAGCGATAGGGGACTAGCGGCCTACAATGAGCAGTTCTTC. The whole variable domain, filled in from reference TRBV2 and TRBJ2-1, reads EPEVTQTPSHQVTQMGQEVILRCVPISNHLYFYWYRQILGQKVEFLVSFYNNEISEKSEIFDDQFSVERPDGSNFTLKIRSTKLEDSAMYFCASSDRGLAAYNEQFFGPGTRLTVL.

The chain links TRBV3-1 (or the pseudogene TRBV3-2) to TRBJ2-7; tentative D call: TRBD2 (5 bases). V lost 6 bases, J lost 3 bases, and 18 bases lay in between. The V gene's germline CDR1 is LGHDT and CDR2 YNNKEL (reference sequence). This CDR3 contains 15 residues. The CDR3 here is CASSPASPGNYEQYF. In DNA, the CDR3 is TGTGCCAGCAGTCCCGCTAGCCCCGGAAACTACGAGCAGTACTTC.

This clone was seen a single time. V usage is TRBV14 and J usage is TRBJ1-2; no definite D call. The CDR3 totals 13 residues. Trimming cost V 1 base and J 8 bases, with 11 bases left between them. Germline CDR1 reads SGHDN; CDR2 reads FVKESK. The CDR3 reads CASSQVGLGGYTF. CDR3 DNA: TGTGCCAGCAGCCAAGTTGGGTTGGGCGGCTACACCTTC.

The genes are TRBV6-2 or TRBV6-3 and TRBJ2-1; D call uncertain. Looked up from germline, CDR1 is MNHEY and CDR2 is SVGEGT. This CDR3 has 15 amino acids. Trimming pared 5 bases from V and 1 base from J, leaving 12 bases between. The DNA for the CDR3 is TGTGCCAGCAGTCCCCCCCCTTTGTCCTACAATGAGCAGTTCTTC. Its protein product is CASSPPPLSYNEQFF.

The genes are TRBV27 and TRBJ2-3; TRBD2 matches 9 bases. The CDR3 has 14 amino acids. Germline loops: CDR1 MNHEY, CDR2 SMNVEV (reference sequence). Unmatched junction bases numbered 1, after V lost 2 bases and J lost 4 bases. In DNA form, the CDR3 reads TGTGCCAGCAGTTTAGCGGGGGGGCCAGATACGCAGTATTTT. Translated, it gives CASSLAGGPDTQYF.

This rearrangement joins TRBV28 to TRBJ1-5; D possibly corresponds to TRBD1 (5 bases). The germline gives CDR1 MDHEN, CDR2 SYDVKM. This CDR3 comprises 13 residues. Trimming pared 10 bases from V and 0 bases from J, leaving 10 bases between. The CDR3 loop reads CATQGYSNQPQHF. CDR3 nucleotide sequence: TGTGCCACCCAGGGCTATAGCAATCAGCCCCAGCATTTT.

The chain uses TRBV12-3 or TRBV12-4 and TRBJ2-7; D gene uncertain. CDR3 length equals 12 residues. V was cut by 6 bases and J by 6 bases, with 12 bases left in between. The CDR3, as DNA: TGTGCCAGCAGCTACACTGGCGGCGAGCAGTACTTC. As protein: CASSYTGGEQYF.

The J gene is TRBJ2-1, the V gene TRBV5-4, with TRBD1 identical over 8 bases. Trimming took 0 bases from V and 8 from J; bases not matched to a gene: 4. Germline V gene sequence: CDR1 SGHNT, CDR2 YYREEE (reference sequence). The CDR3 has 14 amino acids. CDR3 protein: CASSLGTGLHEQFF. The CDR3 nucleotides read TGTGCCAGCAGCTTGGGGACAGGGTTACATGAGCAGTTCTTC.

The V and J genes are TRBV4-3 and TRBJ1-4; perhaps TRBD1 as D (5 bases). CDR3 length: 15 residues. V lost 4 bases and J 8 bases, leaving 17 bases between the germline ends. The germline CDR1 and CDR2 sequences are LGHNA and YSLEER. In DNA, the CDR3 is TGCGCCAGCAGCCCTTCCGGAGGGGCCAACGAAAAACTGTTTTTT. Amino acid sequence: CASSPSGGANEKLFF.

J is TRBJ1-1 and V is TRBV27, with unresolved D. The CDR3 loop spans 14 amino acids. Per germline, CDR1 MNHEY and CDR2 SMNVEV (reference sequence). V shed 1 base and J shed 1 base, with 7 bases lying between them. The CDR3 DNA reads as TGTGCCAGCAGTTTATTCCCCTCGAACACTGAAGCTTTCTTT. It is translated as CASSLFPSNTEAFF.

This clone was counted a single time. The genes are TRBV19 and TRBJ2-5; 13 bases align to TRBD2. Unmatched junction bases numbered 2, after V lost 3 bases and J lost 1 base. Germline lookup yields CDR1 LNHDA and CDR2 SQIVND (reference sequence). The CDR3 runs to 16 residues. Written as DNA, the CDR3 is TGTGCCAGTAGTATTGGGACTAGCGGGGTCCAAGAGACCCAGTACTTC. Its protein product is CASSIGTSGVQETQYF.

DNA for the CDR3: TGTGCCAGCTCACCTCAGGGACTAGCGATCTACGAGCAGTACTTC. Protein: CASSPQGLAIYEQYF. The chain recombines TRBV18 with TRBJ2-7, with 10 positions matching TRBD2. The V gene's germline CDR1 is KGHSH and CDR2 LQKENI. The CDR3 is 15 residues long. V trimming: 3 bases; J trimming: 3 bases; junction bases outside the gene matches: 5. The complete variable domain, with remaining parts taken from reference TRBV18 and TRBJ2-7, reads NAGVMQNPRHLVRRRGQEARLRCSPMKGHSHVYWYRQLPEEGLKFMVYLQKENIIDESGMPKERFSAEFPKEGPSILRIQQVVRGDSAAYFCASSPQGLAIYEQYFGPGTRLTVT.

The chain links TRBV7-7 to TRBJ2-5; 11 nucleotides match TRBD2. Germline loops: CDR1 SSHAT, CDR2 FNYEAQ (reference sequence). The V segment lost 5 bases and the J segment 4 bases; nucleotides outside the gene matches: 6. The CDR3 loop spans 15 amino acids. CDR3: CASSPSGGLGETQYF. DNA for the CDR3: TGTGCCAGCAGCCCTAGCGGGGGGCTTGGAGAGACCCAGTACTTC.

The CDR3 protein is CASSMVLAGGNEQFF. The CDR3, as DNA: TGTGCCAGTAGTATGGTCCTAGCGGGAGGTAATGAGCAGTTCTTC. This rearrangement joins TRBV19 to TRBJ2-1; 11 bases match TRBD2. CDR1 is LNHDA and CDR2 is SQIVND in the germline V gene (reference sequence). The CDR3 covers 15 residues. The junction had 5 bases not matched to a gene; V was cut back by 3 bases and J by 7 bases.

V is TRBV2 and J is TRBJ1-6; 9 bases are shared with TRBD1. The CDR3 contains 13 residues. Unmatched junction bases numbered 2, after V lost 6 bases and J lost 8 bases. Germline lookup yields CDR1 SNHLY and CDR2 FYNNEI. CDR3 residues: CASRGQGDSPLHF. The CDR3 bases are TGTGCCAGCAGGGGACAGGGTGATTCACCCCTCCACTTT.

The chain employs TRBV4-1 and TRBJ2-7; unclear D gene. CDR1 is MGHRA, CDR2 YSYEKL, per germline. The ends were cut back, 4 bases at V and 6 bases at J, with 13 bases in the middle. This CDR3 comprises 13 residues. The CDR3 spells CASSPRLRGEQYF. In DNA, the CDR3 is TGCGCCAGCAGCCCTCGGTTGAGAGGCGAGCAGTACTTC.

This chain links TRBV7-8 with TRBJ2-7, with D possibly being TRBD1 (5 bases). Germline loops: CDR1 SGHVS, CDR2 FQNEAQ. Trimming removed 3 bases at V and 8 bases at J, with 17 bases between. This CDR3 spans 14 amino acids. CDR3 amino acids: CASSFQGSPLKQYF. Written as DNA, the CDR3 is TGTGCCAGCAGCTTCCAGGGCTCCCCACTCAAGCAGTACTTC.